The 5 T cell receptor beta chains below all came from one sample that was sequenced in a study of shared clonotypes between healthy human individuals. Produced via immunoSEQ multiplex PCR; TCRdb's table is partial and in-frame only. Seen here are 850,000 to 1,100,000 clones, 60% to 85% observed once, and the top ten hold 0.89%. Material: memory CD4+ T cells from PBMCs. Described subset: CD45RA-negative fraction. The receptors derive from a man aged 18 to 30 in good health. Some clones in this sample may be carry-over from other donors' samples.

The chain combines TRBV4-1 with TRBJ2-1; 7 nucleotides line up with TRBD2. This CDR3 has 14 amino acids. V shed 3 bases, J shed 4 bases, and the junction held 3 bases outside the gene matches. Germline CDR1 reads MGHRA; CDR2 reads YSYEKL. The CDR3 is CASSHASGYNEQFF. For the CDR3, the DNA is TGCGCCAGCAGCCATGCTAGCGGTTACAATGAGCAGTTCTTC.

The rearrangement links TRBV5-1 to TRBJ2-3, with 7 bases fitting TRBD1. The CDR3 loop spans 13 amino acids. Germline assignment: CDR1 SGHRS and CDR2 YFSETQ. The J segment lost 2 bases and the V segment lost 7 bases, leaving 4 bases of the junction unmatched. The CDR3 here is CASHTGDTDTQYF. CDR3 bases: TGCGCCAGCCATACAGGGGACACAGATACGCAGTATTTT.

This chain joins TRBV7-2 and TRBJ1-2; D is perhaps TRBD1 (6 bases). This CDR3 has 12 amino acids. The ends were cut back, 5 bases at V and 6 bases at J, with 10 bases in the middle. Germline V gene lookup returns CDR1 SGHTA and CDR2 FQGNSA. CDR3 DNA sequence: TGTGCCAGCAGCCAGGACAGAAATGGCTACACCTTC. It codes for CASSQDRNGYTF.

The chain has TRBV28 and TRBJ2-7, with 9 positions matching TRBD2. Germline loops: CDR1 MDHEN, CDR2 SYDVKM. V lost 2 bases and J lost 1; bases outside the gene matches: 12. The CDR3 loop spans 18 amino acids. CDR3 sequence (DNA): TGTGCCAGCAGTTTAGGGTTTTTAGCGGGAGAATTGTCCTACGAGCAGTACTTC. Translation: CASSLGFLAGELSYEQYF.

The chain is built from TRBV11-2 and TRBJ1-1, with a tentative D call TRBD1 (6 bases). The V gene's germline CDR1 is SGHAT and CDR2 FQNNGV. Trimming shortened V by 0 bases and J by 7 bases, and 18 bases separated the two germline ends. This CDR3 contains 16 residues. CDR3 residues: CASSLDVGGGASEAFF. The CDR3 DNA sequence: TGTGCCAGCAGCTTAGATGTGGGGGGCGGCGCGAGTGAAGCTTTCTTT.